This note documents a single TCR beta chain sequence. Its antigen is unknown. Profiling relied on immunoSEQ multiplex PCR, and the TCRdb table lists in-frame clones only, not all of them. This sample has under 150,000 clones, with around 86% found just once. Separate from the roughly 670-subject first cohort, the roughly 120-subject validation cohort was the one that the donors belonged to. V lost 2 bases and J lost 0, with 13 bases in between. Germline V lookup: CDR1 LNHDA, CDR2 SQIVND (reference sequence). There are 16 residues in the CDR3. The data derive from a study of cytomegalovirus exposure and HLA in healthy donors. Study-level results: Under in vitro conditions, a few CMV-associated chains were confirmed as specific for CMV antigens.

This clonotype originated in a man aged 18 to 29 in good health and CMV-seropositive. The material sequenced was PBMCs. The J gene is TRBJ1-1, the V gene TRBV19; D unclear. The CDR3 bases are TGTGCCAGTAGTATATCTTTTCGGTCCCTGAACACTGAAGCTTTCTTT. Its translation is CASSISFRSLNTEAFF. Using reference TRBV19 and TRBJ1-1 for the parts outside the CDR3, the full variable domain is DGGITQSPKYLFRKEGQNVTLSCEQNLNHDAMYWYRQDPGQGLRLIYYSQIVNDFQKGDIAEGYSVSREKKESFPLTVTSAQKNPTAFYLCASSISFRSLNTEAFFGQGTRLTVV.